Listed below are T cell receptor beta chains from one sample, sequenced in a study of T cell responses to AZD1222 COVID-19 vaccine. Sequencing used immunoSEQ multiplex PCR; TCRdb keeps in-frame clones, though not all of them. The sample comprises approximately 180,000 clones, about nine tenths of which are singletons, and about 3% rests with the top ten. The starting material was peripheral blood, obtained on day 0 of AZD1222 vaccination. These receptors all stem from an adult in good health. CDR3s include the opening cysteine and the closing phenylalanine or tryptophan. Each record gives: J gene, V gene, D gene, CDR3 DNA, CDR3 protein. A D gene is named only where the DNA matches it firmly.

J: TRBJ1-2; V: TRBV19; D: TRBD1; DNA: TGTGCCAGTAGTCCCTGGGGACAGGGGCTTTATGGCTACACCTTC; CDR3: CASSPWGQGLYGYTF
J: TRBJ2-2; V: TRBV7-3; D: TRBD1; DNA: TGTGCCAGTGGGGTACAGGGGACCACCGGGGAGCTGTTTTTT; CDR3: CASGVQGTTGELFF
J: TRBJ1-3; V: TRBV19; D: -; DNA: TGTGCCAGTAGCTTAACAGGTTGGGGTGGAAACACCATATATTTT; CDR3: CASSLTGWGGNTIYF
J: TRBJ2-1; V: TRBV14; D: -; DNA: TGTGCCAGCAGCCAGTATGCGACCGCGACCTACAATGAGCAGTTCTTC; CDR3: CASSQYATATYNEQFF
J: TRBJ2-1; V: TRBV30; D: -; DNA: TGTGCCTGGAGTGTACTTGACAGAAGACGAACAATCCGTGAGCAGTTCTTC; CDR3: CAWSVLDRRRTIREQFF
J: TRBJ2-2; V: TRBV7-3; D: -; DNA: TGTGCCAGCAGCTTAAGTTCAGCCGGGGAGCTGTTTTTT; CDR3: CASSLSSAGELFF
J: TRBJ2-5; V: TRBV18; D: -; DNA: TGTGCCAGCTCACCAGGGTTTGGGGAGACCCAGTACTTC; CDR3: CASSPGFGETQYF
J: TRBJ2-3; V: TRBV7-3; D: TRBD1; DNA: TGTGCCAGCAGCTTCGCGGCAGGGGGCCGCACAGATACGCAGTATTTT; CDR3: CASSFAAGGRTDTQYF
J: TRBJ2-7; V: TRBV3-1/TRBV3-2; D: -; DNA: TGTGCCAGCACCGGACTCAGCGAGCAGTACTTC; CDR3: CASTGLSEQYF
J: TRBJ1-1; V: TRBV5-1; D: TRBD1; DNA: TGCGCCAGCAGCTTGTTGACAGGGGGCCGAGACACTGAAGCTTTCTTT; CDR3: CASSLLTGGRDTEAFF
J: TRBJ1-1; V: TRBV18; D: -; DNA: TGTGCCAGCTCGGCGGGACAGAACACTGAAGCTTTCTTT; CDR3: CASSAGQNTEAFF